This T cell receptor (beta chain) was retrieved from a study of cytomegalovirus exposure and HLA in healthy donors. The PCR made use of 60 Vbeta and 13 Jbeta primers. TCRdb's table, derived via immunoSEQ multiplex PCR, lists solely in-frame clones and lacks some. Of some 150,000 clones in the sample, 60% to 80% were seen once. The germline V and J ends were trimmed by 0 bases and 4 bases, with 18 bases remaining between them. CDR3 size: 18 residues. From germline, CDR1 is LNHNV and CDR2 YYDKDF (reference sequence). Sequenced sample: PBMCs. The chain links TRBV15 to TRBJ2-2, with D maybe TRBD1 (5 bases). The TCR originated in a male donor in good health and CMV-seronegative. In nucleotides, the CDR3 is TGTGCCACCAGCAGAGAAACCAGGGTCTACGCCTCCACCGGGGAGCTGTTTTTT. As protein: CATSRETRVYASTGELFF.